These 10 T cell receptor beta chains were all obtained from the same sample, sequenced in a study of neoadjuvant anti-PD-1 for oral cavity cancer (dated by TCRdb to about 2021). To prepare the library, the immunoSEQ multiplex PCR assay was applied. TCRdb provides this immuneACCESS table in a form limited to in-frame rearrangements. Some clones are lacking; in checked studies, under half of them reflect an unresolved V gene, and why the rest are absent is not known. Here the sample has 13,000 to 15,000 clones; 65% to 80% occur a single time. 2.5% to 3.5% of the sample goes to the ten largest clones. Explained via the paper, the time point label denotes: before neoadjuvant nivolumab. This sample comprised PBMCs, obtained before nivolumab (anti-PD-1) treatment. These receptors were obtained from a person between 35 and 79 years old with oral cavity squamous cell carcinoma.

The V gene is TRBV7-2, the J gene TRBJ1-5; D is ambiguous. This CDR3 is 14 amino acids long. Germline V gene lookup returns CDR1 SGHTA and CDR2 FQGNSA. With 3 bases removed from V and 7 bases from J, the gap between germline ends came to 13 bases. CDR3 coding DNA: TGTGCCAGCAGCTTGGATCGGCAGCTCCAGCCCCAGCATTTT. Translated: CASSLDRQLQPQHF.

The CDR3 nucleotides are TGTGCCAGCAGCTTAGGGTCGCGTGAAAAACTGTTTTTT. Protein: CASSLGSREKLFF. The rearrangement links TRBV7-2 to TRBJ1-4; D is uncertain. The CDR3 is made up of 13 amino acids. Trimming removed 1 base at V and 7 bases at J, with 7 bases between. Per germline, CDR1 SGHTA and CDR2 FQGNSA.

This clone was seen only once. The rearrangement joins TRBV10-3 to TRBJ2-2; 8 bases are shared with TRBD1. The junction had 2 bases not matched to a gene; V was cut back by 5 bases and J by 6 bases. CDR3 length equals 13 residues. Germline V lookup: CDR1 ENHRY, CDR2 SYGVKD. DNA of the CDR3: TGTGCCATCAGTCAGGACAGGGCCGGGGAGCTGTTTTTT. This encodes CAISQDRAGELFF.

The rearrangement joins TRBV18 to TRBJ2-1; D ambiguous. The ends were cut back, 3 bases at V and 0 bases at J, with 9 bases in the middle. This CDR3 is 15 amino acids long. Germline V gene lookup returns CDR1 KGHSH and CDR2 LQKENI. CDR3 protein: CASSPRPLSYNEQFF. CDR3 in DNA: TGTGCCAGCTCACCCCGACCCCTCTCCTACAATGAGCAGTTCTTC.

The chain couples TRBV4-2 to TRBJ2-5; 9 bases map to TRBD1. Germline CDR1 reads LGHNA; CDR2 reads YNFKEQ. This CDR3 is 15 amino acids long. The V and J ends lost 0 bases and 5 bases, in that order; junction bases with no gene match: 4. The DNA of the CDR3 is TGTGCCAGCAGCCAAGAACAGGGGGCGGTGGAGACCCAGTACTTC. This sequence encodes CASSQEQGAVETQYF.

The genes are TRBV6-6 and TRBJ1-2; tentative D call: TRBD1 (6 bases). Germline-derived CDR1 and CDR2 are MNHNY and SVGAGI (reference sequence). The V end lost 0 bases, the J end lost 2 bases, and 7 bases lay between the germline ends. This CDR3 region has 14 residues. The CDR3 here is CASSYSGHNYGYTF. DNA for the CDR3: TGTGCCAGCAGTTACTCGGGACACAACTATGGCTACACCTTC.

V is TRBV5-5 and J is TRBJ1-2, with D perhaps matching TRBD1 (6 bases). Germline values: CDR1 SGHKS, CDR2 YYEKEE (reference sequence). The CDR3 loop spans 15 amino acids. Trimming shortened V by 3 bases and J by 5 bases, and 17 bases separated the two germline ends. The CDR3: CASSSYRQAGYGYTF. In DNA form, the CDR3 reads TGTGCCAGCAGCTCCTACCGACAGGCCGGATATGGCTACACCTTC.

The chain is built from TRBV7-9 and TRBJ1-1; a possible D gene is TRBD1 (5 bases). V was shortened by 2 bases and J by 3 bases, with 7 bases between the two germline ends. CDR1 SEHNR and CDR2 FQNEAQ come from the germline V gene (reference sequence). The CDR3 contains 13 residues. The CDR3 nucleotides are TGTGCCAGCAGCTTAATGGGGCACACTGAAGCTTTCTTT. It codes for CASSLMGHTEAFF.

V usage is TRBV4-1 and J usage is TRBJ2-3; 9 bases line up with TRBD1. The junction had 5 bases not matched to a gene; V was cut back by 1 base and J by 3 bases. This CDR3 has 16 residues. CDR1 is MGHRA and CDR2 is YSYEKL in the germline V gene. CDR3 DNA: TGCGCCAGCAGCCAAGGACAGGGGGTCGAGACAGATACGCAGTATTTT. Amino acids: CASSQGQGVETDTQYF.

This sequence joins TRBV7-9 and TRBJ1-1, with D hard to call. This CDR3 comprises 15 residues. With 5 bases removed from V and 3 bases from J, the gap between germline ends came to 16 bases. CDR1 SEHNR and CDR2 FQNEAQ come from the germline V gene (reference sequence). CDR3 DNA: TGTGCCAGCAGCCCGCGGGCCGCAGGTCACACTGAAGCTTTCTTT. Translated, it gives CASSPRAAGHTEAFF.